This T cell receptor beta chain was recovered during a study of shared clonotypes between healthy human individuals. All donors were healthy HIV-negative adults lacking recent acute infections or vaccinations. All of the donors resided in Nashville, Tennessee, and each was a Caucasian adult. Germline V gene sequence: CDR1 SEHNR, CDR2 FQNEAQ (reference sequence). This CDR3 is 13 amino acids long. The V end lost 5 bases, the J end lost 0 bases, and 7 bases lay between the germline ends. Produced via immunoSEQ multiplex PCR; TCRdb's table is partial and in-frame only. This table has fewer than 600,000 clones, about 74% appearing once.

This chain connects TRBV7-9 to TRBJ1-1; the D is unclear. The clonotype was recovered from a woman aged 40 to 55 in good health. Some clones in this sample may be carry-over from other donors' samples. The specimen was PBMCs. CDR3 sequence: CASSIDMNTEAFF. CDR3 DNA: TGTGCCAGCAGCATCGACATGAACACTGAAGCTTTCTTT.